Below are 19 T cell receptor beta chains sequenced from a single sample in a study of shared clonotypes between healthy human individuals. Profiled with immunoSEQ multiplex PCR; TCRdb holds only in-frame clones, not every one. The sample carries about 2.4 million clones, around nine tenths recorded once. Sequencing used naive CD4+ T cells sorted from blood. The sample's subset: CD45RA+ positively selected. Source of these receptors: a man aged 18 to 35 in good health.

The CDR3 loop reads CASSPQGGGHGTEAFF. The CDR3 DNA follows: TGTGCCAGCTCACCGCAAGGGGGTGGGCACGGCACTGAAGCTTTCTTT. V usage is TRBV18 and J usage is TRBJ1-1; tentatively, D is TRBD1 (6 bases). Germline assignment: CDR1 KGHSH and CDR2 LQKENI. The CDR3 contains 16 residues. V lost 3 bases, J lost 4 bases, and 18 bases lay in between.

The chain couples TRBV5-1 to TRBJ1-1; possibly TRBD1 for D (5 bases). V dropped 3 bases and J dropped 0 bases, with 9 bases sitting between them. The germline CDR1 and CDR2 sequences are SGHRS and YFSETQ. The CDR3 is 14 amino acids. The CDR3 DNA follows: TGCGCCAGCAGCTGGGGACCCTTGAACACTGAAGCTTTCTTT. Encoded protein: CASSWGPLNTEAFF.

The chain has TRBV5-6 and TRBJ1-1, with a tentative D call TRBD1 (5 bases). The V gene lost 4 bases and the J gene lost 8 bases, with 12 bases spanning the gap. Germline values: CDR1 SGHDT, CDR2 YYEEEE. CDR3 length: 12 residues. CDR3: CASSRDRTEAFF. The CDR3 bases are TGTGCCAGCAGCCGTGACCGGACAGAAGCTTTCTTT.

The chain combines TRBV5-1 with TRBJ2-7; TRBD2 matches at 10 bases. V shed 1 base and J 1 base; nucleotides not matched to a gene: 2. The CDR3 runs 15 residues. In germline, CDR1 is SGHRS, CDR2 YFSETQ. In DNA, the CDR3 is TGCGCCAGCAGCTTGCTAGCGGGAGAATCCTACGAGCAGTACTTC. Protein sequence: CASSLLAGESYEQYF.

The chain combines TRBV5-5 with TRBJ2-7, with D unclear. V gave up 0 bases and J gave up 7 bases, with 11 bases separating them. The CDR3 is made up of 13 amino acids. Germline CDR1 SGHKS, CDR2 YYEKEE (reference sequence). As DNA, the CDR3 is TGTGCCAGCAGCTTGGTTCCACCTGGAGAGCAGTACTTC. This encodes CASSLVPPGEQYF.

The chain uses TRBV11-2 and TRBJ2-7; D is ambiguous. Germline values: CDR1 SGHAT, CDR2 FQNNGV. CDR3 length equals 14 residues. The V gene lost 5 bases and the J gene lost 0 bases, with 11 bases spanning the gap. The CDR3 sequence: CASSPRVGSYEQYF. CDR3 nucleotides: TGTGCCAGCAGCCCTCGGGTCGGCTCCTACGAGCAGTACTTC.

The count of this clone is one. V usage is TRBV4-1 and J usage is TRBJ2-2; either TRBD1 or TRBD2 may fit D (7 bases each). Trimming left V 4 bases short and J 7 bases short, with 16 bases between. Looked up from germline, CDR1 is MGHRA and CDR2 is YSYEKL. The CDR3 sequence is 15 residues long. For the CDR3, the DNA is TGCGCCAGCAGCCGGGAGGGGGCCGAAGGCGGGGAGCTGTTTTTT. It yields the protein CASSREGAEGGELFF.

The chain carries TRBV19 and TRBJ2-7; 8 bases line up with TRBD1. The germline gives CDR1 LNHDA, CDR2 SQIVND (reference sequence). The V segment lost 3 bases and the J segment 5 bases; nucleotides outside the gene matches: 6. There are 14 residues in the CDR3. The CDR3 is CASSMGDRTHEQYF. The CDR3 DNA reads TGTGCCAGTAGTATGGGGGACAGGACTCACGAGCAGTACTTC.

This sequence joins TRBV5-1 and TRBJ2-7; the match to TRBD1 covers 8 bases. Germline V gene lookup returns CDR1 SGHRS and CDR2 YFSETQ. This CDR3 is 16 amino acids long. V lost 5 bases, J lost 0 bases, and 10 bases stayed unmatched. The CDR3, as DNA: TGCGCCAGCAGGCGTTGGGACAGGAGCCTCTCCTACGAGCAGTACTTC. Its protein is CASRRWDRSLSYEQYF. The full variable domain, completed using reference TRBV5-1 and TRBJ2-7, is KAGVTQTPRYLIKTRGQQVTLSCSPISGHRSVSWYQQTPGQGLQFLFEYFSETQRNKGNFPGRFSGRQFSNSRSEMNVSTLELGDSALYLCASRRWDRSLSYEQYFGPGTRLTVT.

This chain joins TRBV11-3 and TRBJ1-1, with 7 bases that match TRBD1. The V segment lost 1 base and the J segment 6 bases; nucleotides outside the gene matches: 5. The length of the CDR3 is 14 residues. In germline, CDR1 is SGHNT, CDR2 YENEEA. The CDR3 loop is CASSLGGGVAEAFF. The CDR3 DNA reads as TGTGCCAGCAGCTTAGGAGGGGGCGTCGCTGAAGCTTTCTTT.

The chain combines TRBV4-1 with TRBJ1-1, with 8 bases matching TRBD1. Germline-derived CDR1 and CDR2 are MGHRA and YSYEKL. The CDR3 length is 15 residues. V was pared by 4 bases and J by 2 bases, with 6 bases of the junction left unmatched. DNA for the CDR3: TGCGCCAGCAGCCCACCGGGACAGGCTAACACTGAAGCTTTCTTT. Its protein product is CASSPPGQANTEAFF.

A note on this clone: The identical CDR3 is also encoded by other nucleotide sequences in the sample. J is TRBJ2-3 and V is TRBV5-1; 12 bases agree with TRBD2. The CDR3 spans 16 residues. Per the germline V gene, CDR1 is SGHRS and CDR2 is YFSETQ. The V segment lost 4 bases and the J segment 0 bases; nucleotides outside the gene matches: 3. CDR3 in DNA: TGCGCCAGCAGCCCCGGACTAGCGGGGAGCACAGATACGCAGTATTTT. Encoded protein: CASSPGLAGSTDTQYF.

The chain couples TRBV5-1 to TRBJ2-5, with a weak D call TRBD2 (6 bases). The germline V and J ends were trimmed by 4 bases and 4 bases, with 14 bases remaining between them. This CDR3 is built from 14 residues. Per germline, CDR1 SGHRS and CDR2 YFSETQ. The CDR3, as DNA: TGCGCCAGCAGCGTGGGACTCCGGACAGAGACCCAGTACTTC. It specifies CASSVGLRTETQYF.

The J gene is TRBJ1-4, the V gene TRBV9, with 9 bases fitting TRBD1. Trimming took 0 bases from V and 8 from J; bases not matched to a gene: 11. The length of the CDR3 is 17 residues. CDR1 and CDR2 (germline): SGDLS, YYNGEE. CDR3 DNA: TGTGCCAGCAGCGTAGGCCCTTTGACAGGGGGAGGGGAAAAACTGTTTTTT. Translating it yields CASSVGPLTGGGEKLFF.

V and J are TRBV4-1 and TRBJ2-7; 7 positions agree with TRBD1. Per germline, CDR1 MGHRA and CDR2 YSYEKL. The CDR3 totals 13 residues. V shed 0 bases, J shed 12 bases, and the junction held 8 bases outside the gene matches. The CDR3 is CASSQDTGTALYF. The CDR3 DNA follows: TGCGCCAGCAGCCAAGATACCGGGACAGCTTTGTACTTC.

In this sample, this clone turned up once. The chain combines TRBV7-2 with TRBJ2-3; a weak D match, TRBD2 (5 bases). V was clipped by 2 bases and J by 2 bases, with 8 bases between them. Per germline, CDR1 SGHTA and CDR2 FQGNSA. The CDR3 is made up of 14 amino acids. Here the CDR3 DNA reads TGTGCCAGCAGCTTAACGAGGGCCACAGATACGCAGTATTTT. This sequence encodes CASSLTRATDTQYF.

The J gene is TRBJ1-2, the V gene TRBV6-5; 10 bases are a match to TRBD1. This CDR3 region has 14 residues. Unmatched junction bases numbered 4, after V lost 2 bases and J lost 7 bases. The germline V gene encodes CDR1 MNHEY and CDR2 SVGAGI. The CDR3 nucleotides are TGTGCCAGCAGTTACGACGGGACAGGGGTTGGCTACACCTTC. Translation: CASSYDGTGVGYTF.

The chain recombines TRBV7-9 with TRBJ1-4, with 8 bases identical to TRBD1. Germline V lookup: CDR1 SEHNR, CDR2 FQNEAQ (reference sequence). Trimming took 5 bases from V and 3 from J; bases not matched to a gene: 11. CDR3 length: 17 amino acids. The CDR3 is CASSLPSRGQANEKLFF. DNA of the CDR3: TGTGCCAGCAGCCTTCCGTCCAGGGGGCAGGCTAATGAAAAACTGTTTTTT.

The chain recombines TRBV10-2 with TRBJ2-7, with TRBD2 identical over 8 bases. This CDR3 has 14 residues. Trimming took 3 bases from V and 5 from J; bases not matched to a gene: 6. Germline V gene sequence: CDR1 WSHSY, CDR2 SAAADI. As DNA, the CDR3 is TGCGCCAGCAGTGACCCGGGCGGGGGGAACGAGCAGTACTTC. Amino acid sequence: CASSDPGGGNEQYF.